The present T cell receptor (beta chain) was sequenced within a study of cytomegalovirus exposure and HLA in healthy donors. Study results and limitations: A few of the chains that were CMV-associated were confirmed in vitro to be specific for CMV antigens.

Primers: 60 Vbeta forward and 13 Jbeta reverse. The method was immunoSEQ multiplex PCR; TCRdb's version includes in-frame clones alone and lacks a portion of them. The sample's table shows about 140,000 clones. CDR3 length equals 15 residues. V was pared by 5 bases and J by 0 bases, with 2 bases of the junction left unmatched. Germline lookup yields CDR1 MNHNS and CDR2 SASEGT. A remark on this clone: Its antigen is unknown.

The sequenced sample consisted of PBMCs. The gene calls are TRBV6-1 and TRBJ2-1; 9 nucleotides align to TRBD2. The sequence was obtained from a woman aged 18 to 35 in good health and CMV-seronegative. CDR3 sequence reads: CASSLLAGSYNEQFF. Here the CDR3 DNA reads TGTGCCAGCAGTCTACTAGCGGGCTCCTACAATGAGCAGTTCTTC.